A single TCR beta chain is shown here with its context. An end of the junction does not agree with germline; a read error may underlie this. The entry originates in a study of identical twins. TCRdb re-called the 5' RACE reads through MiXCR, storing one row per CDR3 protein. The sample holds 1.5 million to 2 million distinct CDR3 sequences, under 35% seen once. Germline V gene lookup returns CDR1 LGHNA and CDR2 YNFKEQ. The CDR3 contains 14 residues. This chain joins TRBV4-2 and TRBJ2-7, with 7 bases matching TRBD2. Sample: cord blood. This TCR was sampled from a newborn girl in good health. The CDR3 sequence: CASSHGGSAYGQYF. In DNA form, the CDR3 reads TGTGCCAGCAGCCATGGCGGGAGCGCCTACGGGCAGTACTTC.